This T cell receptor (beta chain) was retrieved from a study of cytomegalovirus exposure and HLA in healthy donors. Looking at the study overall: When 350 to 500 donors were genotyped, roughly 82% of them were found to fall in the Caucasian-associated ancestry cluster.

Of note for this clone: Its target is not known.

Overall study findings and caveats: An analysis that was carried out later associated approximately 15,000 TCR beta sequences with HLA alleles at 0.05 false discovery rate. V- and J-gene trimming of TCR beta was linked (in a later analysis) to a missense DCLRE1C variant.

A multiplex PCR was run with 60 Vbeta primers and 13 Jbeta primers. Some clones are missing from TCRdb's copy, which holds only in-frame ones; the method was immunoSEQ multiplex PCR. The sample's table shows about 78,000 clones. V was trimmed by 2 bases and J by 2 bases, leaving 7 bases between them. From germline, CDR1 is KGHSH and CDR2 LQKENI. This CDR3 spans 14 amino acids. This rearrangement joins TRBV18 to TRBJ1-5; no definite D call. This sequence originates from a female donor in good health and CMV-seropositive. The specimen was PBMCs. The CDR3 DNA sequence: TGTGCCAGCTCACCAGGGAGAGGCAATCAGCCCCAGCATTTT. Its protein is CASSPGRGNQPQHF.